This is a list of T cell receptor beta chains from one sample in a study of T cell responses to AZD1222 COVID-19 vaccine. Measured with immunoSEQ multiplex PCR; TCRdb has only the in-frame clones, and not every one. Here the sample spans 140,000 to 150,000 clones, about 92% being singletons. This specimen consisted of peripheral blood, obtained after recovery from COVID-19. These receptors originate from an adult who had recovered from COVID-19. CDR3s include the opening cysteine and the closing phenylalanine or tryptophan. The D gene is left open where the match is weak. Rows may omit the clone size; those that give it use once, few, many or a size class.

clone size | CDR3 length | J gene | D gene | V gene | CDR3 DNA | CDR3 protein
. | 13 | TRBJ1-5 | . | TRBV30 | TGTGCCTGGAGTGGACAGATAGATCAGCCCCAGCATTTT | CAWSGQIDQPQHF
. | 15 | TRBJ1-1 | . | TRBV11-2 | TGTGCCAGCAGCTTAGGACCGGGATTGAACACTGAAGCTTTCTTT | CASSLGPGLNTEAFF
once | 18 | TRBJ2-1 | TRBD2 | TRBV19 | TGTGCCAGTAGTATAGATCGTTTTGTTAGCGGGAGATACAATGAGCAGTTCTTC | CASSIDRFVSGRYNEQFF
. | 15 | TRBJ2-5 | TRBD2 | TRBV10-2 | TGCGCCAGCAGCGGACTAGCGGGAGTGGGGGAGACCCAGTACTTC | CASSGLAGVGETQYF
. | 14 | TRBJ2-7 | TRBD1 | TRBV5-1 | TGCGCCAGCAGGAAGGGGGCTTACCAGAACGAGCAGTACTTC | CASRKGAYQNEQYF
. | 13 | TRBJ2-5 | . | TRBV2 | TGTGCCAGCAGTGAATTGAACCAAGAGACCCAGTACTTC | CASSELNQETQYF
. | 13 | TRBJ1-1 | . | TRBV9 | TGTGCCAGCAGCGTAGGTCCATACACTGAAGCTTTCTTT | CASSVGPYTEAFF
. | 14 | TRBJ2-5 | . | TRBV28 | TGTGCCAGCAGTTCCCTAGGGTCCCAAGAGACCCAGTACTTC | CASSSLGSQETQYF
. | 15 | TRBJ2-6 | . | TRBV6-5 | TGTGCCGGTCATCGGAGAGGGTTTGGGGCCAACGTCCTGACTTTC | CAGHRRGFGANVLTF
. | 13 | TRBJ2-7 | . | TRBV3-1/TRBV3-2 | TGTGCCAGCAGCCACTTGAGCTCCTACGAGCAGTACTTC | CASSHLSSYEQYF
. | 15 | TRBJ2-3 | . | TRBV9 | TGTGCCAGCAGCGTAGGCGGGATGAGGGCAGATACGCAGTATTTT | CASSVGGMRADTQYF
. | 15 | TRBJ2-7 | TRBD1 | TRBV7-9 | TGTGCCAGCAGCCCCCGGGACAGGGGTACTGGCGAGCAGTACTTC | CASSPRDRGTGEQYF
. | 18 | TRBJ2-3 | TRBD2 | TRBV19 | TGTGCCAGTAGTAATCTGGGACTAGCGGGACCTAGCACAGATACGCAGTATTTT | CASSNLGLAGPSTDTQYF
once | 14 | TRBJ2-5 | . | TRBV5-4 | TGTGCCAGCAGCTTTTGGAGTTCTAAAGAGACCCAGTACTTC | CASSFWSSKETQYF
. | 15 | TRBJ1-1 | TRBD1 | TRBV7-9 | TGTGCCAGCAGCCCAACAGGGGCCTCAAACACTGAAGCTTTCTTT | CASSPTGASNTEAFF
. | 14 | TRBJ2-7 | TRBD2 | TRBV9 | TGTGCCAGCAGCCTTAGCGGGAGTTCCTCCGAGCAGTACTTC | CASSLSGSSSEQYF
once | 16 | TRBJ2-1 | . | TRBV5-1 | TGCGCCAGCAGGTCCGGGGCCTTGGGGCCTTACAATGAGCAGTTCTTC | CASRSGALGPYNEQFF
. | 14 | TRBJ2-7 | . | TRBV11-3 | TGTGCCAGCAGCCAGAGTTATAAGAGGGACGAGCAGTACTTC | CASSQSYKRDEQYF
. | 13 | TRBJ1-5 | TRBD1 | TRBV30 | TGTGCCTGGAGTCGTCAGGGACAGCAGCCCCAGCATTTT | CAWSRQGQQPQHF
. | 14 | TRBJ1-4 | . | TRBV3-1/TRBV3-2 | TGTGCCAGCAGCCTAACTTGGGCCGATAGAAAACTGTTTTTT | CASSLTWADRKLFF
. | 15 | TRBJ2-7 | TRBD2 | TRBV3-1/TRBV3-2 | TGTGCCAGCAGCCTTAGGACTAGCGGCCCCTACGAGCAGTACTTC | CASSLRTSGPYEQYF
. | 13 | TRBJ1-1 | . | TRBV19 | TGTGCCAGTAGTATATCCACAATCACTGAAGCTTTCTTT | CASSISTITEAFF
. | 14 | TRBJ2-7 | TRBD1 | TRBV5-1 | TGCGCCAGCAGCTTGGGACAGGGTAGCTACGAGCAGTACTTC | CASSLGQGSYEQYF
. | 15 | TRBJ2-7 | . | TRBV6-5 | TGTGCCAGCAGTTACGGATTTACTAGCTCCTACGAGCAGTACTTC | CASSYGFTSSYEQYF
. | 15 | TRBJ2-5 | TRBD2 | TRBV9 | TGTGCCAGCAGCGCCTCAAGCGGGGCCCAAGAGACCCAGTACTTC | CASSASSGAQETQYF
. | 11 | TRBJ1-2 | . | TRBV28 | TGTGCCAGCAGTTGGGGTGGAGGCTACACCTTC | CASSWGGGYTF
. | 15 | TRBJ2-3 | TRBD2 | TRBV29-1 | TGCAGCGTTGGCCTAGCGGGAGGGCTCACAGATACGCAGTATTTT | CSVGLAGGLTDTQYF
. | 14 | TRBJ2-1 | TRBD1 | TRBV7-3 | TGTGCCAGCAGCCCTCAACAGGGGGGCAATGAGCAGTTCTTC | CASSPQQGGNEQFF